The rows below give T cell receptor beta chains drawn from one sample of a study of blood T cells in healthy people across ages. From the 5' RACE reads, TCRdb called clonotypes with MiXCR, one entry per CDR3 protein. The table records about 1.6 million distinct CDR3 sequences, 30% to 40% of them present only once. Sequencing input: blood. Receptors originate from a woman younger than 45 in good health. Each CDR3 is given with its conserved first and last residue. The order of the fields is clone size, D gene, J gene, V gene, CDR3 DNA, CDR3 protein. D genes are given only for firm matches. Size is stated for part of the rows, as once, few or many counts, or as a class when the clone is expanded.

few	.	TRBJ2-7	TRBV12-3/TRBV12-4	TGTGCCAGCAGTAAGACTCAGGGTTCGAAGGCCTACGAGCAGTACTTC	CASSKTQGSKAYEQYF
.	.	TRBJ2-3	TRBV4-1	TGCGCCAGCAGCCAAGACGCAGGGAGAGATACGCAGTATTTT	CASSQDAGRDTQYF
.	.	TRBJ2-1	TRBV9	TGTGCCAGCAGCACCACCCCCAATGAGCAGTTCTTC	CASSTTPNEQFF
.	TRBD1	TRBJ1-2	TRBV9	TGTGCCAGCAGCATATCCGGGACAGGGAGTGCCTATGGCTACACCTTC	CASSISGTGSAYGYTF
.	.	TRBJ2-5	TRBV5-1	TGCGCCAGCAGACACAGGAACGGGGAAGGGACCCAGTACTTC	CASRHRNGEGTQYF
few	.	TRBJ1-2	TRBV20-1	TGCAGTGCTAGAGATCGCGGGGCAGACGCCTATGGCTACACCTTC	CSARDRGADAYGYTF
few	TRBD1	TRBJ2-1	TRBV14	TGTGCCAGCAGCCAAGATGGCAGGGGGCGAGGTGAGCAGTTCTTC	CASSQDGRGRGEQFF
.	.	TRBJ2-7	TRBV7-2	TGTGCCAGCAGCTTAGCGAACAGCGCCTACGAGCAGTACTTC	CASSLANSAYEQYF
.	.	TRBJ2-1	TRBV15	TGTGGCACCAGCAGAGAGGCGTATGAGCAGTTCTTC	CGTSREAYEQFF
many	.	TRBJ1-1	TRBV20-1	TGCAGTGCTAGGAGAATGGGGGCGTTTGGCACTGAAGCTTTCTTT	CSARRMGAFGTEAFF
.	.	TRBJ2-1	TRBV27	TGCGCCAGCAGCTCAGGGGCCCGTGAGCAGTTCTTC	CASSSGAREQFF
.	TRBD1	TRBJ2-1	TRBV3-1	TGTGCCGGCAGCCGGCTGGGACAGGCGCCTTCATACAATGAGCAGTTCTTC	CAGSRLGQAPSYNEQFF
.	.	TRBJ1-6	TRBV4-2	TGTGCCAGCAGTCCAACCCCGGGCACCCTCCACTTT	CASSPTPGTLHF
few	.	TRBJ1-5	TRBV27	TGTGCCAGTACAGCGGGCAGGGGACAGCCCCAGCATTTT	CASTAGRGQPQHF
many	.	TRBJ2-1	TRBV29-1	TGCAGCGGCAGGGAGGTTTGGAGTGAGCAGTTCTTC	CSGREVWSEQFF
.	TRBD2	TRBJ2-3	TRBV4-1	TGCGCCAGCAGCCAAGAAAGGACTAGCGGATCAGATACGCAGTATTTT	CASSQERTSGSDTQYF
.	TRBD1	TRBJ2-3	TRBV6-1	TGTGCCAGCAGTGAAACAAACAGGGGGCTCACAGATACGCAGTATTTT	CASSETNRGLTDTQYF
few	TRBD2	TRBJ2-7	TRBV20-1	TGCAGTGCACGACTAGCGGGAGGAGCGGGCGAGCAGTACTTC	CSARLAGGAGEQYF
.	TRBD2	TRBJ2-3	TRBV4-2	TGTGCCGGCAGCCAAGATTTATTCGCAGCGGGAGTAGGGGGCACAGATACGCAGTATTTT	CAGSQDLFAAGVGGTDTQYF
few	TRBD1	TRBJ1-2	TRBV5-1	TGCGCCAGCAGCTTATTCGGGACAGGGGGTGATGGCTACACCTTC	CASSLFGTGGDGYTF
few	.	TRBJ1-1	TRBV20-1	TGCAGTGCTAGAGCCGGATTTGAAGCTTTCTTT	CSARAGFEAFF
many	.	TRBJ1-2	TRBV3-1	TGTGCCAGCAGCCCCACAGGGATCTATGGCTACACCTTC	CASSPTGIYGYTF
many	.	TRBJ2-3	TRBV29-1	TGCAGCGTTGCCGGGACCTCCATGGGAGATACGCAGTATTTT	CSVAGTSMGDTQYF
.	.	TRBJ1-4	TRBV7-9	TGTGCCAGCAGCCAAACAGGGATAGCTAATGAAAAACTGTTTTTT	CASSQTGIANEKLFF
few	TRBD1	TRBJ2-7	TRBV3-1	TGTGCCAGCAGCCAGTACAGGGGGCGCGGTTACGAGCAGTACTTC	CASSQYRGRGYEQYF
.	TRBD1	TRBJ2-5	TRBV6-1	TGTGCCAGCAGTGAAGCGATATGGACTGGGGACAGCAAAGAGACCCAGTACTTC	CASSEAIWTGDSKETQYF
.	.	TRBJ2-1	TRBV5-1	TGCGCCAGCAGCTGGGGCCCCGAGGGCCATGAGCAGTTCTTC	CASSWGPEGHEQFF
.	TRBD1	TRBJ2-1	TRBV5-1	TGCGCCAGCAGCTTGAGGCCAGGGGGCTGGGATGACAATGAGCAGTTCTTC	CASSLRPGGWDDNEQFF
.	TRBD1	TRBJ1-2	TRBV25-1	TGTGCCAGCCTGGATACAGGGGTAACGGACTATGGCTACACCTTC	CASLDTGVTDYGYTF
many	.	TRBJ2-5	TRBV20-1	TGCAGTGCTAGAGGGGGGACGGCGGCCCGTGGGACCCAGTACTTC	CSARGGTAARGTQYF
.	.	TRBJ1-1	TRBV12-3/TRBV12-4	TGTGCCAGCAGTTCGTATCTCATGAACACTGAAGCTTTCTTT	CASSSYLMNTEAFF
few	TRBD2	TRBJ2-3	TRBV3-1	TGTGCCAGCAGCCAAGCTGGGCTAGCGGATATTACAGATACGCAGTATTTT	CASSQAGLADITDTQYF
.	.	TRBJ2-5	TRBV3-1	TGTGCCAGCAGCCAAGAGACTGTTCGTCGCCAAGAGACCCAGTACTTC	CASSQETVRRQETQYF
few	TRBD1	TRBJ1-2	TRBV6-1	TGTGCCAGCAGATACCCGGGACAGGGTGGCTACACCTTC	CASRYPGQGGYTF
.	.	TRBJ2-1	TRBV5-1	TGCGCCAGCAGCCGAGGGCCAGGCGCGAGCTCCTACAATGAGCAGTTCTTC	CASSRGPGASSYNEQFF
many	TRBD2	TRBJ2-3	TRBV7-2	TGTGCCAGCAGCTTTAGCGGGGTAGCAGATACGCAGTATTTT	CASSFSGVADTQYF
few	TRBD1	TRBJ2-1	TRBV5-4	TGTGCCAGCAGCTCGCAACCCGGACAGGGATTTTTCAATGAGCAGTTCTTC	CASSSQPGQGFFNEQFF
few	TRBD2	TRBJ2-1	TRBV7-6	TGTGCCAGCAGCGAACTAGCGGGGGGGCTCTCCAATGAGCAGTTCTTC	CASSELAGGLSNEQFF
few	TRBD1	TRBJ2-1	TRBV20-1	TGCAGTTTACTCCGGGACAGGGGGCGTAATAATGAGCAGTTCTTC	CSLLRDRGRNNEQFF
.	.	TRBJ2-3	TRBV4-1	TGCGCCAGCAGCTCTGGTGTGGTCAGGGGCACAGATACGCAGTATTTT	CASSSGVVRGTDTQYF